These 28 T cell receptor beta chains came from one sample sequenced in a study of blood T cell repertoires in COVID-19. Clones were read by immunoSEQ multiplex PCR, and TCRdb kept only the in-frame ones, dropping some. The sample comprises roughly 76,000 clones, roughly 85% of which are singletons, and 8% to 9.5% rests with the top ten. The material sequenced was peripheral blood. These receptor sequences come from a young man with acute or convalescent COVID-19.

The chain combines TRBV4-3 with TRBJ2-2; tentatively, D is TRBD2 (6 bases). V was trimmed by 4 bases and J by 5 bases, leaving 11 bases between them. The germline V gene has CDR1 LGHNA and CDR2 YSLEER. The CDR3 consists of 14 residues. The CDR3 region is CASSRGGITGELFF. CDR3 sequence (DNA): TGCGCCAGCAGCCGTGGGGGGATAACCGGGGAGCTGTTTTTT.

The gene calls are TRBV5-1 and TRBJ2-7, with 7 positions matching TRBD1. V lost 5 bases to trimming and J lost 0 bases; unmatched junction nucleotides: 8. Looked up from germline, CDR1 is SGHRS and CDR2 is YFSETQ. The CDR3 has 15 residues. The CDR3 loop reads CASRSSGTASYEQYF. The CDR3 nucleotides read TGCGCCAGCAGGTCCTCCGGGACAGCCTCCTACGAGCAGTACTTC.

This clone was seen a few times. The chain employs TRBV2 and TRBJ1-6; tentatively, D is TRBD1 (6 bases). Germline V gene lookup returns CDR1 SNHLY and CDR2 FYNNEI. The CDR3 is 16 amino acids. V lost 5 bases to trimming and J lost 6 bases, with 17 bases between them. CDR3 DNA: TGTGCCAGCAGTCAGGGGCCAGGGGCTCCTAATTCACCCCTCCACTTT. Protein sequence: CASSQGPGAPNSPLHF. Combining the CDR3 with reference TRBV2 and TRBJ1-6 gives the whole variable domain EPEVTQTPSHQVTQMGQEVILRCVPISNHLYFYWYRQILGQKVEFLVSFYNNEISEKSEIFDDQFSVERPDGSNFTLKIRSTKLEDSAMYFCASSQGPGAPNSPLHFGNGTRLTVT.

This chain uses TRBV19 with TRBJ2-5, with 16 bases identical to TRBD2. The germline gives CDR1 LNHDA, CDR2 SQIVND (reference sequence). This CDR3 has 18 amino acids. V shed 6 bases and J 3 bases; nucleotides not matched to a gene: 10. The CDR3 DNA is TGTGCCAGTAGCCCGGGACTAGCGGGAGGGCCTGACAAAGAGACCCAGTACTTC. Protein: CASSPGLAGGPDKETQYF.

This chain connects TRBV29-1 to TRBJ1-2; TRBD1 is a possible D gene (5 bases). Trimming removed 7 bases at V and 6 bases at J, with 9 bases between. CDR3 length: 10 amino acids. Germline CDR1 is SQVTM and CDR2 is ANQGSEA. CDR3 loop: CSAEGDGYTF. CDR3 sequence (DNA): TGCAGCGCCGAAGGGGATGGCTACACCTTC.

The chain uses TRBV5-1 and TRBJ1-2; the D gene is possibly TRBD1 (6 bases). CDR1 SGHRS and CDR2 YFSETQ come from the germline V gene. The V end was cut by 2 bases, the J end by 2 bases, with 10 bases between. The CDR3 runs 14 residues. CDR3 sequence (DNA): TGCGCCAGCAGCTTAGAAGGGGGAAACTATGGCTACACCTTC. This sequence encodes CASSLEGGNYGYTF.

The chain is built from TRBV7-2 and TRBJ2-1; 8 positions agree with TRBD2. The CDR3 length is 16 residues. CDR1 and CDR2 from the germline V gene are SGHTA and FQGNSA. The V gene end was trimmed by 5 bases and the J gene end by 0 bases; junction bases not matched to a gene: 6. The CDR3 region has the DNA TGTGCCAGCAGCGGAAAGAGCGGGAGCTCCTACAATGAGCAGTTCTTC. It is translated as CASSGKSGSSYNEQFF.

The gene calls are TRBV14 and TRBJ1-6; D may be TRBD1 (5 bases). The CDR3 is made up of 15 amino acids. The germline gives CDR1 SGHDN, CDR2 FVKESK. The ends were cut back, 5 bases at V and 4 bases at J, with 12 bases in the middle. The CDR3 spells CASSTGTAYNSPLHF. CDR3 DNA: TGTGCCAGCAGCACCGGGACTGCATATAATTCACCCCTCCACTTT.

To note about this clone: Other DNA sequences in this sample translate to the same CDR3. The chain recombines TRBV28 with TRBJ2-7; a weak D match, TRBD2 (7 bases). V was shortened by 6 bases and J by 2 bases, with 14 bases between the two germline ends. This CDR3 is 14 amino acids long. The V gene's germline CDR1 is MDHEN and CDR2 SYDVKM. The CDR3 DNA reads as TGTGCCAGCAGGGGGGCGGGGGCTGCCTACGAGCAGTACTTC. Its protein product is CASRGAGAAYEQYF.

The genes are TRBV29-1 and TRBJ1-2; D remains ambiguous. Looked up from germline, CDR1 is SQVTM and CDR2 is ANQGSEA. V lost 7 bases and J 6 bases, leaving 12 bases between the germline ends. The CDR3 has 11 residues. The DNA for the CDR3 is TGCAGCGGCCAGGTCGGCGATGGCTACACCTTC. It is translated as CSGQVGDGYTF.

This chain links TRBV6-6 with TRBJ2-1; D is possibly TRBD2 (5 bases). This CDR3 has 15 residues. Germline V lookup: CDR1 MNHNY, CDR2 SVGAGI (reference sequence). The V end lost 0 bases, the J end lost 6 bases, and 12 bases lay between the germline ends. This CDR3 reads CASSYSEEESNEQFF. CDR3 bases: TGTGCCAGCAGTTACTCGGAGGAGGAGTCCAATGAGCAGTTCTTC.

The V call is TRBV18, the J call TRBJ1-2; TRBD1 matches at 7 bases. V gave up 2 bases and J gave up 7 bases; unmatched junction bases: 7. The CDR3 is 14 amino acids. The germline V gene has CDR1 KGHSH and CDR2 LQKENI. CDR3 region: CASSPMGTETGYTF. DNA for the CDR3: TGTGCCAGCTCACCAATGGGGACAGAGACTGGCTACACCTTC.

This chain joins TRBV7-9 and TRBJ2-1, with 9 bases that match TRBD2. The CDR3 loop spans 13 amino acids. Germline CDR1 reads SEHNR; CDR2 reads FQNEAQ (reference sequence). The V and J ends lost 3 bases and 7 bases, in that order; junction bases with no gene match: 1. CDR3 sequence reads: CASSLSGRNEQFF. The DNA of the CDR3 is TGTGCCAGCAGCTTGAGCGGGAGGAATGAGCAGTTCTTC. The entire variable domain, with the rest obtained from reference TRBV7-9 and TRBJ2-1, is as follows: DTGVSQNPRHKITKRGQNVTFRCDPISEHNRLYWYRQTLGQGPEFLTYFQNEAQLEKSRLLSDRFSAERPKGSFSTLEIQRTEQGDSAMYLCASSLSGRNEQFFGPGTRLTVL.

The genes are TRBV4-3 and TRBJ2-6, with D perhaps TRBD2 (6 bases). Germline V gene lookup returns CDR1 LGHNA and CDR2 YSLEER. The CDR3 covers 22 residues. V was trimmed by 0 bases and J by 4 bases, leaving 28 bases between them. The CDR3 DNA follows: TGCGCCAGCAGCCAAGATCTTAACCGCTACAGGAGGGGAACTCTAGGGGCCAACGTCCTGACTTTC. Protein: CASSQDLNRYRRGTLGANVLTF.

The V call is TRBV4-3, the J call TRBJ2-6; the D gene is possibly TRBD2 (6 bases). The CDR3 spans 18 residues. The V and J ends lost 3 bases and 0 bases respectively, with 15 bases between them. Germline CDR1 is LGHNA and CDR2 is YSLEER. CDR3 coding DNA: TGCGCCAGCAGCCAGGGACTCCCTAAGGACTCTGGGGCCAACGTCCTGACTTTC. It specifies CASSQGLPKDSGANVLTF.

The gene calls are TRBV27 and TRBJ2-6, with D uncertain. The CDR3 sequence is 12 residues long. V was trimmed by 7 bases and J by 1 base, leaving 2 bases between them. The V gene's germline CDR1 is MNHEY and CDR2 SMNVEV (reference sequence). Here the CDR3 DNA reads TGTGCCAGCACTTCTGGGGCCAACGTCCTGACTTTC. This translates into CASTSGANVLTF.

The chain couples TRBV6-1 to TRBJ2-1, with 16 bases aligning to TRBD2. CDR1 is MNHNS, CDR2 SASEGT, per germline. The CDR3 runs 18 residues. The J segment lost 6 bases and the V segment lost 0 bases, leaving 5 bases of the junction unmatched. CDR3 DNA sequence: TGTGCCAGCAGTGAAGCGCTTGGGACTAGCGGGAGGGCCAATGAGCAGTTCTTC. Its protein is CASSEALGTSGRANEQFF.

The rearrangement joins TRBV7-8 to TRBJ2-7, with 7 bases identical to TRBD1. V shed 4 bases and J 3 bases; nucleotides not matched to a gene: 6. Germline V lookup: CDR1 SGHVS, CDR2 FQNEAQ. The CDR3 sequence is 14 residues long. In nucleotides, the CDR3 is TGTGCCAGCAGCTCTCCGGGACAGAGCTACGAGCAGTACTTC. Translated, it gives CASSSPGQSYEQYF.

The chain combines TRBV4-1 with TRBJ1-1; 7 bases fit TRBD1. After removal of 6 bases from V and 0 bases from J, the junction contained 7 bases not matched to a gene. The CDR3 is 15 amino acids. Germline assignment: CDR1 MGHRA and CDR2 YSYEKL. Written as DNA, the CDR3 is TGCGCCAGCAGGACAGGGTTCATACTGAACACTGAAGCTTTCTTT. It is translated as CASRTGFILNTEAFF.

The chain joins TRBV27 to TRBJ1-5; possible D gene TRBD1, 5 bases. The ends were cut back, 6 bases at V and 1 base at J, with 10 bases in the middle. This CDR3 has 14 residues. CDR1 and CDR2 (germline): MNHEY, SMNVEV (reference sequence). The CDR3 nucleotides read TGTGCCAGCAGCCCCAGACAGAGCAATCAGCCCCAGCATTTT. This codes for CASSPRQSNQPQHF.

The CDR3 nucleotides read TGTGCCAGCAGGCCAGGACAGAGTAGCAATCAGCCCCAGCATTTT. It yields the protein CASRPGQSSNQPQHF. V is TRBV2 and J is TRBJ1-5; weak D call: TRBD1 (6 bases). V lost 6 bases and J lost 0, with 12 bases in between. The CDR3 has 15 residues. CDR1 and CDR2 (germline): SNHLY, FYNNEI.

The chain is built from TRBV10-1 and TRBJ2-7; TRBD1 might be the D (6 bases). The CDR3 runs 13 residues. Trimming shortened V by 6 bases and J by 5 bases, and 14 bases separated the two germline ends. CDR1 is WNHNN and CDR2 is SYGVQD in the germline V gene (reference sequence). The CDR3 coding sequence is TGCGCCAGCAGCCCGACAGGTACCCACGAGCAGTACTTC. It translates to CASSPTGTHEQYF.

The chain couples TRBV7-9 to TRBJ2-2; 9 bases line up with TRBD2. V gave up 5 bases and J gave up 5 bases; unmatched junction bases: 6. CDR1 and CDR2 (germline): SEHNR, FQNEAQ (reference sequence). The CDR3 is 15 amino acids. This CDR3 reads CASSPSGIGTGELFF. CDR3 nucleotide sequence: TGTGCCAGCAGCCCTAGCGGGATTGGAACCGGGGAGCTGTTTTTT. Complete variable domain (other parts from reference TRBV7-9 and TRBJ2-2): DTGVSQNPRHKITKRGQNVTFRCDPISEHNRLYWYRQTLGQGPEFLTYFQNEAQLEKSRLLSDRFSAERPKGSFSTLEIQRTEQGDSAMYLCASSPSGIGTGELFFGEGSRLTVL.

The chain links TRBV19 to TRBJ2-2; weak D call: TRBD1 (5 bases). CDR1 is LNHDA, CDR2 SQIVND, per germline (reference sequence). The CDR3 runs 12 residues. Trimming took off 8 bases at V and 7 bases at J, with 11 bases between the two ends. The CDR3 nucleotides are TGTGCCAGTTGGCAGGGCGACGGGGAGCTGTTTTTT. It encodes CASWQGDGELFF.

The rearrangement joins TRBV30 to TRBJ2-3; the D gene is possibly TRBD1 (6 bases). In germline, CDR1 is GTSNPN, CDR2 SVGIG (reference sequence). This CDR3 has 14 amino acids. Trimming pared 3 bases from V and 3 bases from J, leaving 13 bases between. As DNA, the CDR3 is TGTGCCTGGAGACCCCTTGACAGGACAGATACGCAGTATTTT. This codes for CAWRPLDRTDTQYF. Full variable domain (outside the CDR3, taken from reference TRBV30 and TRBJ2-3): SQTIHQWPATLVQPVGSPLSLECTVEGTSNPNLYWYRQAAGRGLQLLFYSVGIGQISSEVPQNLSASRPQDRQFILSSKKLLLSDSGFYLCAWRPLDRTDTQYFGPGTRLTVL.

This chain connects TRBV5-4 to TRBJ2-1, with 7 positions matching TRBD1. Germline-derived CDR1 and CDR2 are SGHNT and YYREEE (reference sequence). V lost 0 bases to trimming and J lost 0 bases; unmatched junction nucleotides: 6. This CDR3 spans 17 amino acids. Written as DNA, the CDR3 is TGTGCCAGCAGCTTGGCCCAGACAGGGAGCTCCTACAATGAGCAGTTCTTC. Its protein is CASSLAQTGSSYNEQFF. Filled out from reference TRBV5-4 and TRBJ2-1, the complete variable domain reads ETGVTQSPTHLIKTRGQQVTLRCSSQSGHNTVSWYQQALGQGPQFIFQYYREEENGRGNFPPRFSGLQFPNYSSELNVNALELDDSALYLCASSLAQTGSSYNEQFFGPGTRLTVL.

The chain uses TRBV11-2 and TRBJ2-1; perhaps TRBD1 as D (5 bases). Per the germline V gene, CDR1 is SGHAT and CDR2 is FQNNGV. CDR3 length equals 14 residues. The V end was cut by 0 bases, the J end by 4 bases, with 7 bases between. CDR3 in amino acids: CASSLDGQYNEQFF. The CDR3 DNA follows: TGTGCCAGCAGCTTAGACGGACAATACAATGAGCAGTTCTTC.

The chain couples TRBV4-1 to TRBJ1-2; 10 bases are a match to TRBD1. Losses at the gene ends were 4 bases for V and 1 base for J; bases not matched to a gene: 3. This CDR3 is built from 15 residues. CDR1 is MGHRA, CDR2 YSYEKL, per germline. In DNA, the CDR3 is TGCGCCAGCAGCCCCGGGACAGGGGTTAACTATGGCTACACCTTC. Translating it yields CASSPGTGVNYGYTF.